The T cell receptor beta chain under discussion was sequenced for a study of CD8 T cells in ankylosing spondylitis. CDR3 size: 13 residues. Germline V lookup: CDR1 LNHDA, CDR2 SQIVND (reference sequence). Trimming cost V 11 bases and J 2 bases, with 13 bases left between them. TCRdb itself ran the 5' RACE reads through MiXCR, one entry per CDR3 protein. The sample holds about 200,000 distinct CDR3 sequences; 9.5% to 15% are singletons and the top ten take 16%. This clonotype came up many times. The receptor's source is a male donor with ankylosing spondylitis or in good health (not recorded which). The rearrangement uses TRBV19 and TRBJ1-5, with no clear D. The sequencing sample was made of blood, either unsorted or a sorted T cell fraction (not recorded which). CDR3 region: CASKPTGNQPQHF. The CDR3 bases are TGTGCCTCTAAACCGACGGGCAATCAGCCCCAGCATTTT.